This paragraph reports one TCR beta chain. In the original processing: Reference gene primer amplification in the assay estimated nucleated cell counts. The protocol was immunoSEQ multiplex PCR, while the TCRdb copy is restricted to in-frame clones and leaves out a portion. That table is the source of V, J and clone size, and D and trimming were worked out from the DNA. The table lists more than 65,000 clones, 75% to 85% of them singletons. The record originates from a study of blood T cell repertoires in COVID-19. As for the study in general: PBMCs, B-cell-depleted T cells, or T cells provided the cDNA or gDNA that made up the material.

Material: peripheral blood. The receptor was derived from a human donor in a cohort sampled during active COVID-19.

This CDR3 is CASSDSRVQNSGRVSSYNEQFF. Here the CDR3 DNA reads TGTGCCAGCAGTGACTCGAGGGTCCAGAATAGCGGGAGGGTTAGCTCCTACAATGAGCAGTTCTTC. The chain couples TRBV6-4 to TRBJ2-1; 11 bases are shared with TRBD2. CDR1 MRHNA and CDR2 SNTAGT come from the germline V gene. The length of the CDR3 is 22 residues. Trimming cost V 0 bases and J 0 bases; bases outside gene matches: 16.